This T cell receptor (beta chain) was observed in a study of OX40 agonist ivuxolimab in advanced cancers. Repertoires were generated with immunoSEQ multiplex PCR, while TCRdb's copy carries only in-frame clones and drops some. Of 60,000 to 85,000 clones listed, approximately 90% are singletons. Germline V gene data show CDR1 as SEHNR and CDR2 as FQNEAQ (reference sequence). Trimming shortened V by 1 base and J by 5 bases, and 5 bases separated the two germline ends. This CDR3 contains 12 residues. Remarks on this clone: Different DNA sequences within this sample yield the same CDR3.

The TCR was taken from an adult with an advanced solid tumor such as melanoma, head and neck, liver or kidney cancer. This chain joins TRBV7-9 and TRBJ1-2, with D hard to call. The source was CD4+ or CD8+ T cells sorted from blood, collected in a trial of the OX40 agonist ivuxolimab. In DNA form, the CDR3 reads TGTGCCAGCAGCTTAGAGTTATATGGCTACACCTTC. It codes for CASSLELYGYTF.